One and the same sample provided the 20 T cell receptor beta chains below, sequenced in a study of glioma-infiltrating T cells. Using RNA template, CDR3s of TCR alpha and beta were amplified with iRepertoire arm-PCR. Each CDR3 protein is one row after TCRdb ran MiXCR on the multiplex PCR reads. The sample includes about 180,000 distinct CDR3 sequences, around 40% of them seen just once. Sequencing was performed on glioma tissue, nonneoplastic brain tissue, or PBMCs (not recorded which). These receptors were obtained from a human donor with low-grade glioma or glioblastoma, undergoing nonglioma brain surgery, or in good health (not recorded which).

This clonotype has ten or more counts. The J gene is TRBJ2-3, the V gene TRBV15; the match to TRBD2 covers 7 bases. The V segment lost 4 bases and the J segment 4 bases; nucleotides outside the gene matches: 2. This CDR3 region has 13 residues. In germline, CDR1 is LNHNV, CDR2 YYDKDF (reference sequence). The CDR3 nucleotides are TGTGCCACCAGCACGGGGAGGGCAGATACGCAGTATTTT. Translated, it gives CATSTGRADTQYF.

For this clonotype: Lacking the conserved final phenylalanine or tryptophan, this CDR3 likely reflects a read error. The limits of the CDR3 on the DNA are not certain, so only TCRdb's listed CDR3 is given. This chain joins TRBV27 and TRBJ1-1. Germline CDR1 reads MNHEY; CDR2 reads SMNVEV (reference sequence). The CDR3 region is 14 residues in length, termini included. CDR3 residues: CASSLYGVSTEALS.

With respect to this clonotype: A clone one base away is much larger, so this may be a read error. The chain employs TRBV6-2 or TRBV6-3 and TRBJ2-1, with D tentatively TRBD2 (6 bases). V was trimmed by 4 bases and J by 1 base, leaving 20 bases between them. Looked up from germline, CDR1 is MNHEY and CDR2 is SVGEGT. The length of the CDR3 is 18 residues. Here the CDR3 DNA reads TGTGCCAGCAGTTGGAACTTTGGGGAGGCTGTTTCCTACAATGAGCAGTTCTTC. It encodes CASSWNFGEAVSYNEQFF.

This rearrangement joins TRBV11-2 to TRBJ2-3; 7 bases are shared with TRBD2. The CDR3 consists of 16 residues. J was trimmed by 0 bases and V by 1 base; bases with no gene match: 4. Germline CDR1 reads SGHAT; CDR2 reads FQNNGV. CDR3 DNA: TGTGCCAGCAGCTTAGGGGGTAGCGGGAGCACAGATACGCAGTATTTT. This translates into CASSLGGSGSTDTQYF.

The sample holds many counts of this clonotype. Written as DNA, the CDR3 is TGTGCCAGCAGTTTATTGAGGGGAAATTCTTACAATGAGCAGTTCTTC. Amino acid sequence: CASSLLRGNSYNEQFF. This rearrangement joins TRBV27 to TRBJ2-1, with D perhaps assigned TRBD1 or TRBD2 (5 bases each). The CDR3 has 16 amino acids. Trimming cost V 1 base and J 4 bases, with 14 bases left between them. Germline assignment: CDR1 MNHEY and CDR2 SMNVEV (reference sequence).

This clonotype showed up just a few times. J is TRBJ2-3 and V is TRBV4-2; maybe TRBD2 (5 bases). The CDR3 is 17 amino acids. V lost 4 bases and J 1 base, leaving 18 bases between the germline ends. Germline V gene sequence: CDR1 LGHNA, CDR2 YNFKEQ. DNA for the CDR3: TGTGCCAGCAGCCGCGGCGGGCGAGCCGTGGGCACAGATACGCAGTATTTT. The encoded protein is CASSRGGRAVGTDTQYF.

As regards this clonotype: Given a much more abundant clone one base away, this may be a read error. Without the conserved terminal phenylalanine or tryptophan, this CDR3 likely stems from a read error. CDR3 bases: TGTGCCAGCAGTCCTCGACTAGCGGGAGGCTACGAGCAGTACCTC. This codes for CASSPRLAGGYEQYL. The chain carries TRBV28 and TRBJ2-7, with 13 bases matching TRBD2. This CDR3 comprises 15 residues. Trimming took 5 bases from V and 3 from J; bases not matched to a gene: 4. From germline, CDR1 is MDHEN and CDR2 SYDVKM.

This clonotype was counted only a few times. The chain carries TRBV12-3 or TRBV12-4 and TRBJ1-1; no reliable D call. This CDR3 region has 14 residues. V was clipped by 1 base and J by 1 base, with 7 bases between them. CDR3 region: CASSLERGNTEAFF. CDR3 bases: TGTGCCAGCAGTTTAGAACGGGGGAACACTGAAGCTTTCTTT.

This clonotype was observed a few times. Possible read error: a much larger clone is one base away. The chain is built from TRBV28 and TRBJ1-3; 8 bases line up with TRBD1. With 8 bases clipped from V and 2 bases from J, the junction kept 11 bases outside the gene matches. This CDR3 comprises 16 residues. Per the germline V gene, CDR1 is MDHEN and CDR2 is SYDVKM. CDR3 sequence reads: CASALLGQATGNTIYF. DNA of the CDR3: TGTGCCAGCGCCCTCCTGGGACAGGCGACTGGAAACACCATATATTTT.

This clonotype has ten or more counts. This sequence joins TRBV20-1 and TRBJ1-3, with D possibly being TRBD1 (6 bases). This CDR3 spans 15 amino acids. Per germline, CDR1 DFQATT and CDR2 SNEGSKA (reference sequence). V shed 5 bases and J shed 7 bases, with 21 bases lying between them. CDR3 bases: TGCAGTGCTGATCAGGGGCAGGGGTATTCGAACACCATATATTTT. Its translation is CSADQGQGYSNTIYF.

The chain has TRBV6-1 and TRBJ2-7, with TRBD2 matching 10 bases. This CDR3 has 15 amino acids. With V trimmed by 8 bases and J by 3 bases, 10 bases remained unmatched. In germline, CDR1 is MNHNS, CDR2 SASEGT. CDR3 sequence reads: CASGMGTSEYYEQYF. The CDR3 DNA sequence: TGTGCCAGCGGTATGGGGACTAGCGAGTACTACGAGCAGTACTTC.

This clonotype was seen ten or more times. The chain employs TRBV3-1 and TRBJ1-1, with no clear D. Germline CDR1 and CDR2: LGHDT and YNNKEL (reference sequence). V lost 1 base and J 7 bases, leaving 10 bases between the germline ends. CDR3 size: 13 residues. CDR3 sequence reads: CASSQVAGIEAFF. The CDR3 DNA is TGTGCCAGCAGCCAAGTAGCGGGGATTGAAGCTTTCTTT.

This clonotype was recorded a few times. The chain links TRBV10-3 to TRBJ2-1; TRBD2 matches at 9 bases. The V gene's germline CDR1 is ENHRY and CDR2 SYGVKD. The J segment lost 9 bases and the V segment lost 10 bases, leaving 10 bases of the junction unmatched. The CDR3 has 13 amino acids. The CDR3 spells CATLVREGAEQFF. In nucleotides, the CDR3 is TGTGCCACCCTAGTGCGGGAGGGCGCTGAGCAGTTCTTC.

This clonotype has a single count. It may be a read error: a sequence one base away is much more abundant. The genes are TRBV7-9 and TRBJ1-2; no firm D call. CDR1 is SEHNR, CDR2 FQNEAQ, per germline (reference sequence). The V and J ends lost 7 bases and 4 bases respectively, with 16 bases between them. The CDR3 is 14 amino acids. The CDR3 protein is CASILPLTVYGYTF. The CDR3 DNA follows: TGTGCCAGCATCTTGCCCTTGACGGTCTATGGCTACACCTTC.

This clonotype showed up just a few times. The genes are TRBV7-8 and TRBJ2-3; 7 bases fit TRBD2. Germline CDR1 reads SGHVS; CDR2 reads FQNEAQ. Losses at the gene ends were 3 bases for V and 5 bases for J; bases not matched to a gene: 5. The CDR3 has 14 residues. The CDR3 nucleotides read TGTGCCAGCAGCTTGGGACTACCCAAAGATACGCAGTATTTT. Its translation: CASSLGLPKDTQYF.

V usage is TRBV7-6 and J usage is TRBJ1-5, with D possibly being TRBD1 (5 bases). This CDR3 has 14 residues. The V and J ends lost 5 bases and 3 bases respectively, with 11 bases between them. CDR1 and CDR2 from the germline V gene are SGHVS and FNYEAQ. CDR3 sequence (DNA): TGTGCCAGCAGCCCGGGACCCGACAATCAGCCCCAGCATTTT. Protein: CASSPGPDNQPQHF.

This clonotype showed up many times. The chain links TRBV7-2 to TRBJ1-1; D might be TRBD1 (6 bases). Germline CDR1 reads SGHTA; CDR2 reads FQGNSA. The CDR3 has 14 residues. V was clipped by 2 bases and J by 1 base, with 8 bases between them. CDR3 in amino acids: CASSLTGWNTEAFF. CDR3 bases: TGTGCCAGCAGCTTAACAGGGTGGAACACTGAAGCTTTCTTT.

As regards this clonotype: With a much larger clone just one base away, this may be a read error. The gene calls are TRBV2 and TRBJ2-7; 7 nucleotides line up with TRBD1. This CDR3 comprises 13 residues. CDR1 is SNHLY and CDR2 is FYNNEI in the germline V gene. CDR3 amino acids: CARRPTGAYEQYF. CDR3 DNA: TGTGCCCGCAGACCAACAGGGGCCTACGAGCAGTACTTC.

This clonotype has just a few counts. This rearrangement joins TRBV4-1 to TRBJ2-7; 11 positions agree with TRBD2. V lost 2 bases and J lost 4; bases outside the gene matches: 1. The germline V gene has CDR1 MGHRA and CDR2 YSYEKL. The CDR3 spans 14 residues. The CDR3 here is CASSQTSGGYEQYF. In DNA form, the CDR3 reads TGCGCCAGCAGCCAAACTAGCGGGGGTTACGAGCAGTACTTC.

This clonotype was recorded at least ten times. The chain joins TRBV20-1 to TRBJ1-1; 10 nucleotides line up with TRBD1. This CDR3 is 16 amino acids long. Per germline, CDR1 DFQATT and CDR2 SNEGSKA (reference sequence). After removal of 6 bases from V and 4 bases from J, the junction contained 14 bases not matched to a gene. The CDR3 DNA reads as TGCAGTGCGGCCCGACAGGGGGCATACGGCGTCACTGAAGCTTTCTTT. It is translated as CSAARQGAYGVTEAFF.